What follows are 32 T cell receptor beta chains derived from one specimen sequenced in a study of blood T cell repertoires in COVID-19. The data were produced by immunoSEQ multiplex PCR, yet TCRdb's version contains in-frame clones alone and is incomplete. The sample lists a few hundred thousand clones; roughly 90% were seen once. The sequenced sample consisted of peripheral blood. Source of these receptors: a woman aged 25 to 39 with COVID-19, enrolled during active disease.

CDR3 in amino acids: CASSMSASTDTQYF. In nucleotides, the CDR3 is TGTGCCAGTAGTATGAGCGCCAGCACAGATACGCAGTATTTT. This chain joins TRBV19 and TRBJ2-3; D is ambiguous. The V and J ends lost 3 bases and 0 bases respectively, with 7 bases between them. Germline values: CDR1 LNHDA, CDR2 SQIVND (reference sequence). The CDR3 has 14 amino acids.

This rearrangement joins TRBV5-6 to TRBJ1-4; 8 positions match TRBD1. Germline V gene sequence: CDR1 SGHDT, CDR2 YYEEEE. Trimming removed 2 bases from V and 7 bases from J; junction bases left unmatched: 7. The CDR3 extends over 15 amino acids. This CDR3 is CASSFRQGAGEKLFF. The CDR3 DNA is TGTGCCAGCAGCTTTCGGCAGGGGGCTGGTGAAAAACTGTTTTTT.

The V and J genes are TRBV13 and TRBJ2-7; TRBD2 aligns across 7 bases. The length of the CDR3 is 15 residues. V gave up 4 bases and J gave up 5 bases; unmatched junction bases: 11. From germline, CDR1 is PRHDT and CDR2 FYEKMQ (reference sequence). The CDR3 sequence is CASSSLGGEGHEQYF. CDR3 nucleotides: TGTGCCAGCAGCTCTTTGGGGGGGGAAGGCCACGAGCAGTACTTC.

The V gene is TRBV5-1, the J gene TRBJ2-7, with 10 bases identical to TRBD1. Germline CDR1 SGHRS, CDR2 YFSETQ. The ends lost 0 bases at V and 10 bases at J; junction bases unmatched: 7. The length of the CDR3 is 14 residues. Here the CDR3 DNA reads TGCGCCAGCAGCTTGGACGGGACAGGGGCAGGTCAGTACTTC. Encoded protein: CASSLDGTGAGQYF.

V and J are TRBV19 and TRBJ2-1, with 11 bases fitting TRBD2. Germline CDR1 and CDR2: LNHDA and SQIVND (reference sequence). Trimming removed 6 bases from V and 0 bases from J; junction bases left unmatched: 10. This CDR3 is 18 amino acids long. In DNA form, the CDR3 reads TGTGCCAGTAGCCACGTAATGGGACTAGCGGACTCCTACAATGAGCAGTTCTTC. This codes for CASSHVMGLADSYNEQFF. The entire variable domain, with the rest obtained from reference TRBV19 and TRBJ2-1, is as follows: DGGITQSPKYLFRKEGQNVTLSCEQNLNHDAMYWYRQDPGQGLRLIYYSQIVNDFQKGDIAEGYSVSREKKESFPLTVTSAQKNPTAFYLCASSHVMGLADSYNEQFFGPGTRLTVL.

This clone has only a few counts. The J gene is TRBJ1-1, the V gene TRBV5-1, with 7 bases aligning to TRBD1. Germline CDR1 and CDR2: SGHRS and YFSETQ. The CDR3 contains 14 residues. V shed 2 bases, J shed 6 bases, and the junction held 7 bases outside the gene matches. CDR3 coding DNA: TGCGCCAGCAGCTTTGGAGGGGGCCGGGCTGAAGCTTTCTTT. Its protein is CASSFGGGRAEAFF. The whole variable domain, remainder taken from reference TRBV5-1 and TRBJ1-1, is KAGVTQTPRYLIKTRGQQVTLSCSPISGHRSVSWYQQTPGQGLQFLFEYFSETQRNKGNFPGRFSGRQFSNSRSEMNVSTLELGDSALYLCASSFGGGRAEAFFGQGTRLTVV.

CDR3 amino acids: CASSLFGSSYNEQFF. The CDR3, as DNA: TGTGCCAGCAGCTTGTTTGGGAGCTCCTACAATGAGCAGTTCTTC. V gene TRBV5-6 combines with J gene TRBJ2-1, with D tentatively TRBD2 (5 bases). V was pared by 1 base and J by 0 bases, with 8 bases between. The CDR3 has 15 amino acids. Germline values: CDR1 SGHDT, CDR2 YYEEEE.

V is TRBV4-3 and J is TRBJ1-3; D not resolved. The CDR3 totals 14 residues. The germline V and J ends were trimmed by 1 base and 1 base, with 5 bases remaining between them. The germline V gene encodes CDR1 LGHNA and CDR2 YSLEER. This chain's CDR3 is CASSQAASGNTIYF. DNA for the CDR3: TGCGCCAGCAGCCAAGCAGCGTCTGGAAACACCATATATTTT.

V is TRBV7-9 and J is TRBJ1-6, with TRBD1 as a possible D gene (6 bases). CDR3 length: 15 amino acids. Germline CDR1 SEHNR, CDR2 FQNEAQ (reference sequence). With 1 base removed from V and 7 bases from J, the gap between germline ends came to 11 bases. This CDR3 is CASSLVSRGNSPLHF. Here the CDR3 DNA reads TGTGCCAGCAGCTTAGTTAGTAGGGGGAATTCACCCCTCCACTTT.

The chain recombines TRBV6-2 or TRBV6-3 with TRBJ2-2; the match to TRBD1 covers 7 bases. There are 20 residues in the CDR3. Germline CDR1 is MNHEY and CDR2 is SVGEGT. The V and J ends lost 2 bases and 0 bases, in that order; junction bases with no gene match: 15. The chain's CDR3 is CASSYESIAPTGTNTGELFF. The CDR3 DNA follows: TGTGCCAGCAGTTACGAGTCGATTGCCCCGACAGGGACGAACACCGGGGAGCTGTTTTTT.

This clone was detected once. The chain combines TRBV9 with TRBJ1-5; perhaps TRBD1 as D (6 bases). V was pared by 4 bases and J by 4 bases, with 9 bases between. Germline CDR1 is SGDLS and CDR2 is YYNGEE. The CDR3 runs to 13 residues. The CDR3 DNA sequence: TGTGCCAGCAGCACACAGGGTAATCAGCCCCAGCATTTT. Translated, it gives CASSTQGNQPQHF.

The J gene is TRBJ1-3, the V gene TRBV5-4; TRBD1 might be the D (6 bases). CDR3 length: 14 residues. Germline assignment: CDR1 SGHNT and CDR2 YYREEE (reference sequence). Trimming shortened V by 4 bases and J by 4 bases, and 12 bases separated the two germline ends. The CDR3 sequence is CASSTDSQGNTIYF. The CDR3 DNA is TGTGCCAGCAGCACGGACAGTCAGGGAAACACCATATATTTT.

The chain recombines TRBV10-3 with TRBJ1-1; the D gene is possibly TRBD1 (5 bases). CDR3 size: 14 residues. The germline V gene encodes CDR1 ENHRY and CDR2 SYGVKD. V shed 3 bases and J shed 4 bases, with 12 bases lying between them. The CDR3 loop is CAISDGREGTEAFF. The CDR3 bases are TGTGCCATCAGTGATGGCAGGGAGGGCACTGAAGCTTTCTTT.

The chain has TRBV6-6 and TRBJ1-4, with 7 bases fitting TRBD1. The junction had 10 bases not matched to a gene; V was cut back by 5 bases and J by 7 bases. The germline CDR1 and CDR2 sequences are MNHNY and SVGAGI (reference sequence). This CDR3 is 15 amino acids long. The CDR3 sequence: CASSQARDRVEKLFF. CDR3 DNA sequence: TGTGCCAGCAGTCAGGCAAGGGACAGAGTTGAAAAACTGTTTTTT.

This clone was observed a few times. This same CDR3 is encoded by further DNA sequences in the sample. The rearrangement links TRBV12-3 or TRBV12-4 to TRBJ1-1; D might be TRBD1 (5 bases). The CDR3 loop spans 13 amino acids. Deletions cut 3 bases from V and 1 base from J, with 6 bases between. The CDR3 reads CASSLGQNTEAFF. The CDR3 coding sequence is TGTGCCAGCAGTTTGGGGCAGAACACTGAAGCTTTCTTT.

J is TRBJ2-3 and V is TRBV9; 8 bases agree with TRBD1. The CDR3 length is 19 residues. V was pared by 1 base and J by 2 bases, with 15 bases of the junction left unmatched. Per germline, CDR1 SGDLS and CDR2 YYNGEE. The CDR3 bases are TGTGCCAGCAGCGTAAGCCCCACTCAGGACAGGGTGCCCACAGATACGCAGTATTTT. This encodes CASSVSPTQDRVPTDTQYF.

V is TRBV7-2 and J is TRBJ1-1; TRBD1 agrees at 9 bases. The CDR3 has 14 amino acids. Germline V gives CDR1 SGHTA, CDR2 FQGNSA. V shed 6 bases and J 1 base; nucleotides not matched to a gene: 3. CDR3 nucleotides: TGTGCCAGCAGACAGGGGGCGGCGAACACTGAAGCTTTCTTT. Amino acids: CASRQGAANTEAFF.

Only one count was recorded for this clone. The rearrangement uses TRBV5-5 and TRBJ1-1; perhaps TRBD1 as D (5 bases). The CDR3 spans 13 residues. Deletions cut 4 bases from V and 6 bases from J, with 13 bases between. CDR1 and CDR2 (germline): SGHKS, YYEKEE (reference sequence). CDR3 amino acids: CASSGGGSPEAFF. Here the CDR3 DNA reads TGTGCCAGCAGCGGGGGGGGATCCCCTGAAGCTTTCTTT. The variable domain in full, completed from reference TRBV5-5 and TRBJ1-1, reads DAGVTQSPTHLIKTRGQQVTLRCSPISGHKSVSWYQQVLGQGPQFIFQYYEKEERGRGNFPDRFSARQFPNYSSELNVNALLLGDSALYLCASSGGGSPEAFFGQGTRLTVV.

This chain connects TRBV5-1 to TRBJ2-3, with D possibly TRBD2 on 6 matching bases. The length of the CDR3 is 16 residues. Trimming removed 4 bases from V and 2 bases from J, with 17 bases in between. Germline V gives CDR1 SGHRS, CDR2 YFSETQ. The CDR3 DNA sequence: TGCGCCAGCAGCGGGAGATCCGGGACTCACACAGATACGCAGTATTTT. Protein sequence: CASSGRSGTHTDTQYF.

This clone has just a few counts. The same CDR3 can be traced to other DNA sequences in this sample. This chain links TRBV6-6 with TRBJ1-4; 8 bases are shared with TRBD1. CDR3 length equals 13 residues. Germline values: CDR1 MNHNY, CDR2 SVGAGI (reference sequence). With 5 bases clipped from V and 4 bases from J, the junction kept 0 bases outside the gene matches. As DNA, the CDR3 is TGTGCCAGCAGTGACAGGGGTAATGAAAAACTGTTTTTT. Protein sequence: CASSDRGNEKLFF.

V gene TRBV21-1 combines with J gene TRBJ1-2; the table's D call, TRBD1, has no DNA check behind it. TRBV21-1 is a pseudogene. This CDR3 has 14 residues. CDR3 sequence reads: CASNLLQGNYGYTF. Here the CDR3 DNA reads TGTGCCAGCAACCTCTTACAGGGCAACTATGGCTACACCTTC.

This clone turned up a few times. The chain recombines TRBV5-4 with TRBJ1-1, with D maybe TRBD1 (6 bases). Germline V gene sequence: CDR1 SGHNT, CDR2 YYREEE (reference sequence). This CDR3 region has 14 residues. Trimming took off 4 bases at V and 4 bases at J, with 14 bases between the two ends. The CDR3, as DNA: TGTGCCAGCAGCGCCGGGGGGGCGGGCACTGAAGCTTTCTTT. Encoded protein: CASSAGGAGTEAFF.

The gene calls are TRBV7-6 and TRBJ2-1; 7 nucleotides agree with TRBD2. The CDR3 length is 17 residues. V gave up 5 bases and J gave up 8 bases; unmatched junction bases: 18. Germline V gene data show CDR1 as SGHVS and CDR2 as FNYEAQ. The CDR3 spells CASSGRGRASGVDEQFF. The CDR3 DNA is TGTGCCAGCAGCGGTCGTGGGAGGGCCAGCGGGGTAGATGAGCAGTTCTTC. Full variable domain (outside the CDR3, taken from reference TRBV7-6 and TRBJ2-1): GAGVSQSPRYKVTKRGQDVALRCDPISGHVSLYWYRQALGQGPEFLTYFNYEAQQDKSGLPNDRFSAERPEGSISTLTIQRTEQRDSAMYRCASSGRGRASGVDEQFFGPGTRLTVL.

This CDR3 is CASSIGGRYNEQFF. DNA for the CDR3: TGTGCCAGTAGTATAGGGGGGAGGTACAATGAGCAGTTCTTC. The chain is built from TRBV19 and TRBJ2-1, with a possible D match to TRBD2 (6 bases). V dropped 1 base and J dropped 4 bases, with 8 bases sitting between them. Germline CDR1 and CDR2: LNHDA and SQIVND (reference sequence). This CDR3 has 14 amino acids.

This clone has more than one count but fewer than ten. The J gene is TRBJ1-4, the V gene TRBV13, with D perhaps TRBD1 (5 bases). Trimming left V 10 bases short and J 4 bases short, with 16 bases between. The CDR3 runs to 14 residues. Per the germline V gene, CDR1 is PRHDT and CDR2 is FYEKMQ (reference sequence). CDR3 sequence: CATRVATNNEKLFF. Here the CDR3 DNA reads TGTGCCACCAGGGTCGCGACAAATAATGAAAAACTGTTTTTT.

The chain is built from TRBV5-1 and TRBJ1-1, with 9 bases fitting TRBD1. CDR1 and CDR2 from the germline V gene are SGHRS and YFSETQ. The CDR3 length is 16 residues. V shed 4 bases and J 3 bases; nucleotides not matched to a gene: 10. CDR3 coding DNA: TGCGCCAGCAGCCCTACAGGGGGCAGGGGCGACACTGAAGCTTTCTTT. Amino acids: CASSPTGGRGDTEAFF.

The chain carries TRBV15 and TRBJ2-4, with a tentative D call TRBD1 (5 bases). CDR1 and CDR2 (germline): LNHNV, YYDKDF (reference sequence). V lost 0 bases to trimming and J lost 7 bases, with 13 bases between them. The CDR3 totals 15 residues. CDR3 coding DNA: TGTGCCACCAGCAGAGACCGGATAGGGGCGAACATTCAGTACTTC. Translation: CATSRDRIGANIQYF.

This sequence joins TRBV5-4 and TRBJ2-7, with 9 positions matching TRBD1. The CDR3 is 14 amino acids. The germline V gene has CDR1 SGHNT and CDR2 YYREEE (reference sequence). Trimming removed 3 bases from V and 2 bases from J; junction bases left unmatched: 3. The CDR3 DNA follows: TGTGCCAGCAGCTGGGACAGGGATGCCTACGAGCAGTACGTC. Translated, it gives CASSWDRDAYEQYV.

This chain joins TRBV10-3 and TRBJ2-3; D gene uncertain. Germline V lookup: CDR1 ENHRY, CDR2 SYGVKD. The ends were cut back, 2 bases at V and 1 base at J, with 10 bases in the middle. This CDR3 comprises 15 residues. The CDR3 DNA reads as TGTGCCATCAGTGAGGTAGAACGGGGCACAGATACGCAGTATTTT. Translation gives CAISEVERGTDTQYF.

In regard to this clone: Other DNA sequences within the sample encode an identical CDR3. J is TRBJ1-3 and V is TRBV12-3 or TRBV12-4; D is undetermined. The CDR3 has 11 residues. Trimming shortened V by 5 bases and J by 4 bases, and 3 bases separated the two germline ends. Here the CDR3 reads CASSLGNTIYF. CDR3 bases: TGTGCCAGCAGTCTCGGAAACACCATATATTTT.

The chain joins TRBV2 to TRBJ1-5; D is uncertain. The CDR3 is made up of 14 amino acids. Germline CDR1 is SNHLY and CDR2 is FYNNEI. Trimming stripped 4 bases from V and 4 bases from J, with 11 bases between. In nucleotides, the CDR3 is TGTGCCAGCAGTGTAGTAGCCACTAATCAGCCCCAGCATTTT. It is translated as CASSVVATNQPQHF.

This sequence joins TRBV4-1 and TRBJ2-1; TRBD2 matches at 9 bases. Germline V lookup: CDR1 MGHRA, CDR2 YSYEKL. With 1 base clipped from V and 10 bases from J, the junction kept 14 bases outside the gene matches. This CDR3 comprises 17 residues. The CDR3 here is CASSQVLAGVSLREQFF. As DNA, the CDR3 is TGCGCCAGCAGCCAAGTCTTAGCGGGAGTATCTTTGAGAGAGCAGTTCTTC.